The 7 T cell receptor beta chains below were found in one sample sequenced in a study of blood T cell repertoires in COVID-19. The repertoire was sequenced with immunoSEQ multiplex PCR; TCRdb's copy has only in-frame clones and lacks some. The data show 110,000 to 150,000 clones, more than 85% seen once. Sequencing was carried out using peripheral blood. Every receptor here comes from a human donor in a cohort sampled during active COVID-19.

This chain joins TRBV14 and TRBJ2-1; 13 positions agree with TRBD2. Germline V lookup: CDR1 SGHDN, CDR2 FVKESK. V was pared by 4 bases and J by 10 bases, with 4 bases of the junction left unmatched. The CDR3 has 14 residues. This chain's CDR3 is CASSRLAGGYEQFF. The CDR3 nucleotides read TGTGCCAGCAGCCGACTAGCGGGGGGTTACGAGCAGTTCTTC.

The chain joins TRBV2 to TRBJ1-5; no reliable D call. This CDR3 is built from 16 residues. Germline V lookup: CDR1 SNHLY, CDR2 FYNNEI. V was pared by 4 bases and J by 0 bases, with 13 bases between. DNA for the CDR3: TGTGCCAGCAGTGTTTTGGAACAGCTTAGCAATCAGCCCCAGCATTTT. As protein: CASSVLEQLSNQPQHF. The entire variable domain, with the rest obtained from reference TRBV2 and TRBJ1-5, is as follows: EPEVTQTPSHQVTQMGQEVILRCVPISNHLYFYWYRQILGQKVEFLVSFYNNEISEKSEIFDDQFSVERPDGSNFTLKIRSTKLEDSAMYFCASSVLEQLSNQPQHFGDGTRLSIL.

This chain uses TRBV30 with TRBJ2-3; unclear D gene. CDR1 and CDR2 from the germline V gene are GTSNPN and SVGIG (reference sequence). The CDR3 runs 11 residues. Between the trimmed V and J ends, which lost 5 bases and 6 bases, there was a span of 9 bases. CDR3 DNA sequence: TGTGCCTGGGGGGTTCGGGATACGCAGTATTTT. Encoded protein: CAWGVRDTQYF. Full variable domain (remainder filled in from reference TRBV30 and TRBJ2-3): SQTIHQWPATLVQPVGSPLSLECTVEGTSNPNLYWYRQAAGRGLQLLFYSVGIGQISSEVPQNLSASRPQDRQFILSSKKLLLSDSGFYLCAWGVRDTQYFGPGTRLTVL.

This chain uses TRBV28 with TRBJ2-2, with TRBD1 identical over 8 bases. The CDR3 has 15 residues. Germline V gene lookup returns CDR1 MDHEN and CDR2 SYDVKM. V shed 3 bases and J 6 bases; nucleotides not matched to a gene: 6. The CDR3 region has the DNA TGTGCCAGCAGTTTCTCCGGGACAGGTTCCGGGGAGCTGTTTTTT. Translated, it gives CASSFSGTGSGELFF.

V usage is TRBV18 and J usage is TRBJ2-5; weak D call: TRBD2 (6 bases). Germline CDR1 and CDR2: KGHSH and LQKENI. V dropped 2 bases and J dropped 1 base, with 11 bases sitting between them. The CDR3 runs 15 residues. The CDR3 loop is CASSPIGSGQETQYF. DNA for the CDR3: TGTGCCAGCTCACCAATCGGTAGCGGCCAAGAGACCCAGTACTTC.

The CDR3 spells CASSWDRSTDTQYF. The CDR3 nucleotides read TGTGCCAGCAGTTGGGACAGGAGCACAGATACGCAGTATTTT. The chain recombines TRBV6-2 or TRBV6-3 with TRBJ2-3; 8 bases match TRBD1. Germline V gene data show CDR1 as MNHEY and CDR2 as SVGEGT. The CDR3 has 14 amino acids. Losses at the gene ends were 4 bases for V and 0 bases for J; bases not matched to a gene: 0.

The V and J genes are TRBV10-3 and TRBJ2-3; 7 nucleotides align to TRBD2. CDR1 ENHRY and CDR2 SYGVKD come from the germline V gene. The CDR3 runs to 18 residues. J lost 0 bases, V lost 6 bases, and 15 bases had no gene match. CDR3 loop: CAIREQAPSGTSTDTQYF. CDR3 sequence (DNA): TGTGCCATCAGAGAACAAGCCCCTAGCGGAACTAGCACAGATACGCAGTATTTT.